This T cell receptor beta chain was sequenced for a study of sequential checkpoint blockade in melanoma. CDR1 and CDR2 from the germline V gene are MNHEY and SMNVEV (reference sequence). The CDR3 totals 12 residues. Trimming removed 7 bases at V and 0 bases at J, with 7 bases between. The method was immunoSEQ multiplex PCR; TCRdb's version includes in-frame clones alone and lacks a portion of them. The sample carries around 15,000 clones, more than 85% recorded once. This sample's treatment: randomized to nivolumab then ipilimumab (arm A) or the reverse (arm B). Sequenced here: CD8+ T cells sorted from blood (inferred from file names), sampled from a patient given nivolumab and ipilimumab in sequence. The chain employs TRBV27 and TRBJ2-7; D gene uncertain. The receptor was isolated from a human donor with melanoma. The CDR3: CASTANSYEQYF. In DNA form, the CDR3 reads TGTGCCAGCACCGCGAACTCCTACGAGCAGTACTTC.